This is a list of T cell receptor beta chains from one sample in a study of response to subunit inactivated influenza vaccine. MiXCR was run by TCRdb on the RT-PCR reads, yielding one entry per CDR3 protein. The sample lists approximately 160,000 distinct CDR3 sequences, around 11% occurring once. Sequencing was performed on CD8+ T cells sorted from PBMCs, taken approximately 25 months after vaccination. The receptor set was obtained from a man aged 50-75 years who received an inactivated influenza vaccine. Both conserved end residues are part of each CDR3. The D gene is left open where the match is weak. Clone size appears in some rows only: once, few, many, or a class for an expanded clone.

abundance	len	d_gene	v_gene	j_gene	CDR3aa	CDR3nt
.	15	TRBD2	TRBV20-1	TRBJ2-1	CSAIPAGGLYNEQFF	TGCAGTGCTATTCCAGCGGGGGGACTGTACAATGAGCAGTTCTTC
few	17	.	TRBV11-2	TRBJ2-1	CASSGSGTPFPGYLKFF	TGTGCCAGCAGCGGCTCCGGGACGCCTTTCCCGGGGTACCTTAAGTTCTTC
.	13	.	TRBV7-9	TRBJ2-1	CARAGGYYNEQFF	TGTGCCAGGGCCGGGGGATACTACAATGAGCAGTTCTTT
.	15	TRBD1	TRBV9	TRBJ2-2	CASSATGSSTGELFF	TGTGCCAGCAGCGCGACAGGGTCAAGCACCGGGGAGCTGTTTTTT
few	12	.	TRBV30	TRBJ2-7	CAWSLGAYEQYF	TGTGCCTGGAGTCTCGGAGCCTACGAGCAGTACTTC
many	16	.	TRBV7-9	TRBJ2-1	CAIVTDRKRLRNEQFF	TGTGCCATCGTAACAGACAGAAAACGCCTTCGGAATGAGCAGTTCTTC
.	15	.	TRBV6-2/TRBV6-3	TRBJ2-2	CASSYSTEYTGELFF	TGTGCCAGCAGTTACTCGACAGAGTACACCGGGGAGCTGTTTTTT
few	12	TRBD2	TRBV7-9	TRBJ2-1	CASSLIAGEQFF	TGTGCCAGCAGCTTGATAGCGGGGGAGCAGTTCTTC
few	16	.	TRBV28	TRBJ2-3	CASSFTGIFGTDTQYF	TGTGCCAGCAGCTTCACAGGGATTTTCGGGACAGATACGCAGTATTTT
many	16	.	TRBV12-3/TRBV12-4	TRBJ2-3	CASSLDGGTSTDTQYF	TGTGCCAGCAGTTTAGATGGCGGGACGAGCACAGATACGCAGTATTTT
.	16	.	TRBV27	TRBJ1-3	CASSLSWGAGSNTIYF	TGTGCCAGCAGTTTATCGTGGGGGGCAGGAAGCAACACCATATATTTT
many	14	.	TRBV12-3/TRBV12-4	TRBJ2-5	CASSFWDNQETQYF	TGTGCCAGCAGTTTTTGGGACAACCAAGAGACCCAGTACTTC
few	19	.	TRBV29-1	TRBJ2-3	CSVELRQGESGRISDTQYF	TGCAGCGTTGAATTGCGACAGGGGGAGAGCGGGAGGATATCAGATACGCAGTATTTT
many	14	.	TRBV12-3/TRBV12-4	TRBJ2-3	CATRGSLSTDTQYF	TGTGCCACTCGCGGTAGCCTGAGCACAGATACGCAGTATTTT
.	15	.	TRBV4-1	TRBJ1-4	CASSQDRSYREKLFF	TGCGCCAGCAGCCAAGATCGTTCTTATAGGGAAAAACTGTTTTTT